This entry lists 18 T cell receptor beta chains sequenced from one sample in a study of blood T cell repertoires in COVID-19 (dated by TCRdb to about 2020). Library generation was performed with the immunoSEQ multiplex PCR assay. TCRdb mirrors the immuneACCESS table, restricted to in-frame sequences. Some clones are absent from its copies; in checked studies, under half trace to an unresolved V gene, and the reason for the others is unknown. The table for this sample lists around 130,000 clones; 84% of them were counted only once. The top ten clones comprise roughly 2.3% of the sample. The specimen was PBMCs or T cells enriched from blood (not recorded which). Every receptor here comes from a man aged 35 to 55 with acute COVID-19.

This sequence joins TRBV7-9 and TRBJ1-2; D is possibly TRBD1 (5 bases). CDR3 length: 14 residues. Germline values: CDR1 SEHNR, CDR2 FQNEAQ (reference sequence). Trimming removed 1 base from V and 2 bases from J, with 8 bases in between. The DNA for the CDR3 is TGTGCCAGCAGCTTAGGACAGCAAAACTATGGCTACACCTTC. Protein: CASSLGQQNYGYTF.

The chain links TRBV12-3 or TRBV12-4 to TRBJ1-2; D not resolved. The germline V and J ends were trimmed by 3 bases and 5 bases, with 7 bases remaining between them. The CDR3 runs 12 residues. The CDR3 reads CASSFAEYGYTF. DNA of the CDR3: TGTGCCAGCAGTTTCGCAGAATATGGCTACACCTTC.

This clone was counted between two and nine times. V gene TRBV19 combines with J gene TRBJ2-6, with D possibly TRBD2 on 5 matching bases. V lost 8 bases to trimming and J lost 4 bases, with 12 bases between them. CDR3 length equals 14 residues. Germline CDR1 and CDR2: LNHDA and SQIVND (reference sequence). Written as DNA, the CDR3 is TGTGCCAGTTCCGGCCGGGAAGGGGCCAACGTCCTGACTTTC. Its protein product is CASSGREGANVLTF.

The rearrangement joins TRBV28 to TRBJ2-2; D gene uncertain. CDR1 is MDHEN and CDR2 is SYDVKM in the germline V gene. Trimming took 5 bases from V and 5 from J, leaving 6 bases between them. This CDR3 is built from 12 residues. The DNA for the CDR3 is TGTGCCAGCAGTCCAACTACCGGGGAGCTGTTTTTT. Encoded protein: CASSPTTGELFF.

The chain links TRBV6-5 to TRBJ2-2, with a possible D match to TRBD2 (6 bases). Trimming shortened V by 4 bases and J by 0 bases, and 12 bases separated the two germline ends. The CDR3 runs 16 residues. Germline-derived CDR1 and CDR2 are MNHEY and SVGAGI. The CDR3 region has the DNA TGTGCCAGCAGTTTTCGGACTATCCCGAACACCGGGGAGCTGTTTTTT. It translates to CASSFRTIPNTGELFF.

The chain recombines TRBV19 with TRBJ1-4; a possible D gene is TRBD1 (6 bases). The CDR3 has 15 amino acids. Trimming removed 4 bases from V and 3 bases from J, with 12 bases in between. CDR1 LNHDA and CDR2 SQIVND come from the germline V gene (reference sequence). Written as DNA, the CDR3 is TGTGCCAGTAGTACTCCGGGACAATCTAATGAAAAACTGTTTTTT. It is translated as CASSTPGQSNEKLFF.

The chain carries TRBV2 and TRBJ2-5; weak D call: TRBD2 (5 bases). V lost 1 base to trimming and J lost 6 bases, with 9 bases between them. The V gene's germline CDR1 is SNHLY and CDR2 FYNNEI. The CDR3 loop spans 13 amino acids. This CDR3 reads CASSEDGKKTQYF. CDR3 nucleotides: TGTGCCAGCAGTGAAGACGGGAAAAAGACCCAGTACTTC. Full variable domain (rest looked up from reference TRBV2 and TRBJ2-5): EPEVTQTPSHQVTQMGQEVILRCVPISNHLYFYWYRQILGQKVEFLVSFYNNEISEKSEIFDDQFSVERPDGSNFTLKIRSTKLEDSAMYFCASSEDGKKTQYFGPGTRLLVL.

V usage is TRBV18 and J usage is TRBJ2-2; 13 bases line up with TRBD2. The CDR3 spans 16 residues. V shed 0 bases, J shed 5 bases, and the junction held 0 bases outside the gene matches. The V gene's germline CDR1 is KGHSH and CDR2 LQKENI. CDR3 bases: TGTGCCAGCTCACCACCGGGACTAGCGGGAACCGGGGAGCTGTTTTTT. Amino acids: CASSPPGLAGTGELFF.

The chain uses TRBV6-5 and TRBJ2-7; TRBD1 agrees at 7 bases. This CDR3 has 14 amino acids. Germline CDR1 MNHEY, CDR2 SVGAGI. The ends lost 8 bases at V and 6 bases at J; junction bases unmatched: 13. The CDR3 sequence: CASFPEGARGEQYF. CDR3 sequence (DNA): TGTGCCAGCTTTCCCGAGGGGGCGAGAGGCGAGCAGTACTTC.

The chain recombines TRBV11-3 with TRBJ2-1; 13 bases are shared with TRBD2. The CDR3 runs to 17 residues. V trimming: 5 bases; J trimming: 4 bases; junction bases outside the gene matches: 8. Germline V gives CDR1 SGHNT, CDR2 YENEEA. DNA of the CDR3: TGTGCCAGCAGCGGGCGACTAGCGGGAGGTCTTTACAATGAGCAGTTCTTC. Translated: CASSGRLAGGLYNEQFF. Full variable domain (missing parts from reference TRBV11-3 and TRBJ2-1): EAGVVQSPRYKIIEKKQPVAFWCNPISGHNTLYWYLQNLGQGPELLIRYENEEAVDDSQLPKDRFSAERLKGVDSTLKIQPAELGDSAVYLCASSGRLAGGLYNEQFFGPGTRLTVL.

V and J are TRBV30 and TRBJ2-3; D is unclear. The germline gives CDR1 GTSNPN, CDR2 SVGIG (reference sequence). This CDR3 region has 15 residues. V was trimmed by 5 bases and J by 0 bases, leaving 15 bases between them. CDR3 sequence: CAWSPGLLSTDTQYF. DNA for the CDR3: TGTGCCTGGTCACCGGGTCTCCTAAGCACAGATACGCAGTATTTT. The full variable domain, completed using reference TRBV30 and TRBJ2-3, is SQTIHQWPATLVQPVGSPLSLECTVEGTSNPNLYWYRQAAGRGLQLLFYSVGIGQISSEVPQNLSASRPQDRQFILSSKKLLLSDSGFYLCAWSPGLLSTDTQYFGPGTRLTVL.

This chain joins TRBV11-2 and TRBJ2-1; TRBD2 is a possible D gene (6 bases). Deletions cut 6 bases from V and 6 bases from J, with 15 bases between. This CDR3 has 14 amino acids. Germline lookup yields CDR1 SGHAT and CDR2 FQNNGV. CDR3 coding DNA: TGTGCCAGCAGGGGACTTAAAACTCCCAATGAGCAGTTCTTC. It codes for CASRGLKTPNEQFF.

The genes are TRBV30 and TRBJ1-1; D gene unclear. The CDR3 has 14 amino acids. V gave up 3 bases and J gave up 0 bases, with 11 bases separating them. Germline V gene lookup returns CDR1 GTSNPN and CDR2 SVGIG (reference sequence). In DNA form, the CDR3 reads TGTGCCTGGAGCTCCGCAGGCGTGAACACTGAAGCTTTCTTT. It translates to CAWSSAGVNTEAFF. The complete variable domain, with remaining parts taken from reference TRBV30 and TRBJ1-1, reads SQTIHQWPATLVQPVGSPLSLECTVEGTSNPNLYWYRQAAGRGLQLLFYSVGIGQISSEVPQNLSASRPQDRQFILSSKKLLLSDSGFYLCAWSSAGVNTEAFFGQGTRLTVV.

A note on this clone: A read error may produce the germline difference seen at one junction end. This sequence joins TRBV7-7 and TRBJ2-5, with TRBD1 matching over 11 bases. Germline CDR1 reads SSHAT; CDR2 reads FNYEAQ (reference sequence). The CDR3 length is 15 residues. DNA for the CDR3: TGTGCTAGCAGCTTCGGGACAGGGGGGCAAGAGACCCAGTACTTC. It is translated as CASSFGTGGQETQYF.

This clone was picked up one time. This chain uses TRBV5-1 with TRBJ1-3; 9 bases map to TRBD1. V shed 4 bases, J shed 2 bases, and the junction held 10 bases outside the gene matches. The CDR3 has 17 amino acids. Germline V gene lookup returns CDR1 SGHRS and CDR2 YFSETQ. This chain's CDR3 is CASSRTGEAQTGNTIYF. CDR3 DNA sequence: TGCGCCAGCAGCAGGACAGGGGAAGCTCAAACTGGAAACACCATATATTTT. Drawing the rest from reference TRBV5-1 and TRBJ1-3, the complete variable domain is KAGVTQTPRYLIKTRGQQVTLSCSPISGHRSVSWYQQTPGQGLQFLFEYFSETQRNKGNFPGRFSGRQFSNSRSEMNVSTLELGDSALYLCASSRTGEAQTGNTIYFGEGSWLTVV.

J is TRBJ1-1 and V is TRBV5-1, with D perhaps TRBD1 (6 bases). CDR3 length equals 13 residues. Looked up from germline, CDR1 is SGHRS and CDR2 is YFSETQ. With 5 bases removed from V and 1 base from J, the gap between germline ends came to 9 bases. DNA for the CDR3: TGCGCCAGCAGTCGGACAGAGAACACTGAAGCTTTCTTT. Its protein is CASSRTENTEAFF. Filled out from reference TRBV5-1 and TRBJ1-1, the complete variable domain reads KAGVTQTPRYLIKTRGQQVTLSCSPISGHRSVSWYQQTPGQGLQFLFEYFSETQRNKGNFPGRFSGRQFSNSRSEMNVSTLELGDSALYLCASSRTENTEAFFGQGTRLTVV.

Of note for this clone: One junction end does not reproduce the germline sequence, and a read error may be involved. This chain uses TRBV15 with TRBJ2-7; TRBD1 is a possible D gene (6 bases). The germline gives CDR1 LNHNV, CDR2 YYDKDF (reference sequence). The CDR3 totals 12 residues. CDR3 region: CATSRSMGHQNF. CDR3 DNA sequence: TGTGCCACCAGCAGATCTATGGGACATCAAAACTTC.

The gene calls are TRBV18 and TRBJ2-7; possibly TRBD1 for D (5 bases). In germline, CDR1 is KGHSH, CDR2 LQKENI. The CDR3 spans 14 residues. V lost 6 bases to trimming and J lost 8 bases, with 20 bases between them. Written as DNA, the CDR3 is TGTGCCAGCTCCCCCCCCCGAGATGGGGCCAAGCAGTACTTC. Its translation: CASSPPRDGAKQYF.